The next 23 T cell receptor beta chains were all read from a single sample in a study of immune heterogeneity within non-small cell lung tumors. The authors used around 640 ng of bulk tumor genomic DNA per sample as template. During surgery, several far-apart biopsies were obtained from every primary tumor. Those enrolled were patients newly diagnosed with untreated non-small cell lung cancer and undergoing curative surgery. The authors amplified TCR beta CDR3 by multiplex PCR with 32 V and 13 J primers. One entry per CDR3 protein, called by TCRdb with MiXCR from the multiplex PCR reads. The table records 7,000 to 8,000 distinct CDR3 sequences, 20% to 25% of them present only once. The source material was lung tumor tissue. These receptors were obtained from a man aged 60 to 69 with non-small cell lung cancer.

Turning to this clonotype: This could be a read error, since a much larger clone is one nucleotide away. This CDR3 is CTTSAMGELFF. The CDR3 nucleotides are TGTACCACCAGTGCTATGGGGGAGCTGTTTTTT. The rearrangement joins TRBV24-1 to TRBJ2-2; D not certain. Germline lookup yields CDR1 KGHDR and CDR2 SFDVKD. The CDR3 runs 11 residues.

On this clonotype itself: An end of the junction does not agree with germline; a read error may underlie this. V and J are TRBV5-4 and TRBJ2-1; no definite D call. CDR1 is SGHNT, CDR2 YYREEE, per germline (reference sequence). The CDR3 contains 17 residues. CDR3: CASSLRIGSSSYNEEFF. The CDR3 DNA is TGTGCCAGCAGCTTGAGAATTGGTAGTTCCTCCTACAATGAGGAGTTCTTC.

This clonotype has a count of ten or more. In nucleotides, the CDR3 is TGTGCCAGCAGCTTAGTGGACAGGGGGTATGCTAATGAAAAACTGTTTTTT. Its protein product is CASSLVDRGYANEKLFF. The chain has TRBV7-9 and TRBJ1-4; 10 bases agree with TRBD1. From germline, CDR1 is SEHNR and CDR2 FQNEAQ (reference sequence). The CDR3 contains 17 residues. V trimming: 1 base; J trimming: 3 bases; junction bases outside the gene matches: 5.

To note about this clonotype: This may arise from a read error, as a much more abundant clone is one base away. The rearrangement links TRBV28 to TRBJ1-1; possible D gene TRBD1, 5 bases. Germline V gene lookup returns CDR1 MDHEN and CDR2 SYDVKM. CDR3 size: 15 residues. The CDR3 is CASSILRVSDTEALF. CDR3 nucleotides: TGTGCCAGCAGTATACTCAGGGTTTCGGATACTGAAGCTTTATTT.

This clonotype has more than one count but fewer than ten. The J gene is TRBJ1-2, the V gene TRBV7-9, with 8 bases matching TRBD1. The CDR3 sequence is 16 residues long. V lost 0 bases to trimming and J lost 7 bases; unmatched junction nucleotides: 10. Per germline, CDR1 SEHNR and CDR2 FQNEAQ (reference sequence). The CDR3, as DNA: TGTGCCAGCAGCTTAGCGCAAGCAGGGGGCGCAGGTGGCTACACCTTC. Translated: CASSLAQAGGAGGYTF.

Comments on this clonotype: This may be a read error, as it is one base from a much larger clone. The chain joins TRBV5-6 to TRBJ1-1; a weak D match, TRBD1 (5 bases). CDR1 is SGHDT and CDR2 is YYEEEE in the germline V gene. The CDR3 sequence is 12 residues long. CDR3 residues: CANSRGVSEAFF. The CDR3 region has the DNA TGTGCCAACAGCCGAGGGGTCTCTGAAGCTTTCTTT.

This clonotype was counted ten times or more. The chain is built from TRBV9 and TRBJ2-5; D possibly corresponds to TRBD1 (6 bases). The CDR3 extends over 15 amino acids. Germline-derived CDR1 and CDR2 are SGDLS and YYNGEE. V lost 0 bases and J 2 bases, leaving 11 bases between the germline ends. The CDR3 region has the DNA TGTGCCAGCAGCGTAGAGATCGGGACACAAGAGACCCAGTACTTC. Protein: CASSVEIGTQETQYF.

This clonotype occurred a few times. The V and J genes are TRBV20-1 and TRBJ2-3; 10 bases align to TRBD1. V shed 0 bases and J 4 bases; nucleotides not matched to a gene: 7. Germline loops: CDR1 DFQATT, CDR2 SNEGSKA (reference sequence). The CDR3 runs to 16 residues. The DNA of the CDR3 is TGCAGTGCTAGAGACGAACGGACAGGGGGGGCAGATACGCAGTATTTT. The encoded protein is CSARDERTGGADTQYF.

This clonotype is medium-sized within its sample. The J gene is TRBJ1-3, the V gene TRBV6-1, with 8 bases identical to TRBD1. Germline V CDR1 and CDR2: MNHNS, SASEGT. This CDR3 contains 14 residues. The junction had 8 bases not matched to a gene; V was cut back by 5 bases and J by 8 bases. In nucleotides, the CDR3 is TGTGCCAGCAGTTCCTTAGACAGGGGTCACACCATATATTTT. The encoded protein is CASSSLDRGHTIYF.

This clonotype came up many times. The rearrangement uses TRBV3-1 and TRBJ1-6, with TRBD1 as a possible D gene (6 bases). Trimming pared 3 bases from V and 7 bases from J, leaving 13 bases between. CDR3 length: 15 amino acids. The V gene's germline CDR1 is LGHDT and CDR2 YNNKEL (reference sequence). In DNA, the CDR3 is TGTGCCAGCAGCCACAGGGGCAACAAGAATTCACCCCTCCACTTT. This codes for CASSHRGNKNSPLHF.

Concerning this clonotype: A much larger clone lies a single base off, so this may be a read error. The chain employs TRBV11-3 and TRBJ2-5; the D is unclear. The length of the CDR3 is 12 residues. V was cut by 4 bases and J by 5 bases, with 8 bases left in between. Germline V gene data show CDR1 as SGHNT and CDR2 as YENEEA. The CDR3: CASSYLRETQYF. The CDR3, as DNA: TGTGCCAGCAGCTACCTCAGGGAGACCCAGTACTTC. The entire variable domain, with the rest obtained from reference TRBV11-3 and TRBJ2-5, is as follows: EAGVVQSPRYKIIEKKQPVAFWCNPISGHNTLYWYLQNLGQGPELLIRYENEEAVDDSQLPKDRFSAERLKGVDSTLKIQPAELGDSAVYLCASSYLRETQYFGPGTRLLVL.

This clonotype was seen repeatedly, ten times or more. This sequence joins TRBV28 and TRBJ2-1; the D gene could be TRBD1 or TRBD2 (5 bases each). V was trimmed by 3 bases and J by 0 bases, leaving 12 bases between them. The CDR3 totals 16 residues. CDR1 is MDHEN, CDR2 SYDVKM, per germline. CDR3 amino acids: CASSLGTASSYNEQFF. As DNA, the CDR3 is TGTGCCAGCAGTTTGGGGACGGCCAGCTCCTACAATGAGCAGTTCTTC.

The chain couples TRBV5-1 to TRBJ2-5, with TRBD1 matching over 7 bases. In germline, CDR1 is SGHRS, CDR2 YFSETQ. The CDR3 length is 14 residues. J lost 3 bases, V lost 5 bases, and 7 bases had no gene match. The DNA of the CDR3 is TGCGCCAGCAGGTATACCACAGGGGAAGAGACCCAGTACTTC. Residues: CASRYTTGEETQYF.

This clonotype was counted a single time. One base away lies a much larger clone, so this may be a sequencing read error. The chain has TRBV28 and TRBJ1-2; D is uncertain. Germline V gene sequence: CDR1 MDHEN, CDR2 SYDVKM. Between the trimmed V and J ends, which lost 6 bases and 4 bases, there was a span of 15 bases. The CDR3 is made up of 14 amino acids. Here the CDR3 reads CASSLMGGPYGYTF. The CDR3 DNA follows: TGTGCCAGCAGCTTAATGGGAGGCCCCTATGGCTACACCTTC.

By its share, this clonotype is medium-sized. The V call is TRBV12-3 or TRBV12-4, the J call TRBJ1-2; no clear D. Trimming stripped 3 bases from V and 3 bases from J, with 2 bases between. The CDR3 has 11 amino acids. CDR3 nucleotides: TGTGCCAGCAGTTTTGACTATGGCTACACCTTC. Protein: CASSFDYGYTF.

In this sample, this clonotype turned up many times. The chain joins TRBV27 to TRBJ2-1; D unresolved. The ends were cut back, 1 base at V and 2 bases at J, with 9 bases in the middle. Germline loops: CDR1 MNHEY, CDR2 SMNVEV (reference sequence). This CDR3 region has 15 residues. The CDR3 reads CASSLLRPAYNEQFF. The CDR3 nucleotides read TGTGCCAGCAGTTTATTGCGCCCCGCCTACAATGAGCAGTTCTTC.

This clonotype was detected many times. The CDR3 DNA follows: TGTGCCAGCAGTCACGGCCTCTCCACATTGAACACTGAAGCTTTCTTT. This encodes CASSHGLSTLNTEAFF. The genes are TRBV6-1 and TRBJ1-1; D is unresolved. The length of the CDR3 is 16 residues. V was pared by 5 bases and J by 0 bases, with 16 bases between. Germline lookup yields CDR1 MNHNS and CDR2 SASEGT.

Sample share makes this clonotype medium-sized. The chain carries TRBV24-1 and TRBJ2-1, with 7 bases that match TRBD2. The J segment lost 9 bases and the V segment lost 5 bases, leaving 9 bases of the junction unmatched. The germline V gene encodes CDR1 KGHDR and CDR2 SFDVKD. CDR3 length equals 14 residues. CDR3 loop: CATSVAGVPLEQFF. The CDR3 DNA reads as TGTGCCACCAGTGTTGCGGGAGTCCCACTTGAGCAGTTCTTC.

This clonotype is labeled medium-sized (0.01 to 0.1%). The genes are TRBV10-3 and TRBJ2-7; tentatively, D is TRBD1 (5 bases). The germline V gene has CDR1 ENHRY and CDR2 SYGVKD. This CDR3 region has 12 residues. Between the trimmed V and J ends, which lost 10 bases and 2 bases, there was a span of 12 bases. The CDR3 DNA reads TGTGCCACACGCCAGGGTGCCTACGAGCAGTACTTC. Encoded protein: CATRQGAYEQYF.

By sample fraction, this clonotype is medium-sized. J is TRBJ1-2 and V is TRBV3-1; 9 nucleotides match TRBD1. In germline, CDR1 is LGHDT, CDR2 YNNKEL (reference sequence). V shed 6 bases, J shed 12 bases, and the junction held 8 bases outside the gene matches. This CDR3 is built from 12 residues. As DNA, the CDR3 is TGTGCCAGCAGACGGGGACAGGGAGGGCACACCTTC. Translated: CASRRGQGGHTF.

As for this clonotype: Germline and junction disagree at one end, which may indicate a read error. This chain joins TRBV9 and TRBJ1-4; no definite D call. The CDR3 runs 14 residues. Germline CDR1 is SGDLS and CDR2 is YYNGEE. The CDR3 sequence is CASGVGATNEKLFF. CDR3 DNA: TGTGCCAGCGGCGTGGGAGCGACTAATGAAAAACTGTTTTTT.

Note on this clonotype: A clone one base away is much larger, so this may be a read error. The genes are TRBV20-1 and TRBJ2-2, with 8 bases identical to TRBD2. Trimming took 5 bases from V and 4 from J; bases not matched to a gene: 12. The CDR3 is 16 amino acids. Germline CDR1 reads DFQATT; CDR2 reads SNEGSKA (reference sequence). The CDR3 loop reads CSAYQGAGAGTGELFF. Here the CDR3 DNA reads TGCAGTGCTTACCAGGGAGCGGGGGCTGGCACCGGGGAGCTGTTTTTT.

This clonotype rates as medium-sized. This rearrangement joins TRBV28 to TRBJ1-2; D might be TRBD1 (6 bases). V lost 2 bases and J 4 bases, leaving 11 bases between the germline ends. The CDR3 extends over 14 amino acids. Germline V CDR1 and CDR2: MDHEN, SYDVKM. The CDR3 DNA sequence: TGTGCCAGCAGTTTAGCAGGGGAGATCTATGGCTACACCTTC. Its protein is CASSLAGEIYGYTF.